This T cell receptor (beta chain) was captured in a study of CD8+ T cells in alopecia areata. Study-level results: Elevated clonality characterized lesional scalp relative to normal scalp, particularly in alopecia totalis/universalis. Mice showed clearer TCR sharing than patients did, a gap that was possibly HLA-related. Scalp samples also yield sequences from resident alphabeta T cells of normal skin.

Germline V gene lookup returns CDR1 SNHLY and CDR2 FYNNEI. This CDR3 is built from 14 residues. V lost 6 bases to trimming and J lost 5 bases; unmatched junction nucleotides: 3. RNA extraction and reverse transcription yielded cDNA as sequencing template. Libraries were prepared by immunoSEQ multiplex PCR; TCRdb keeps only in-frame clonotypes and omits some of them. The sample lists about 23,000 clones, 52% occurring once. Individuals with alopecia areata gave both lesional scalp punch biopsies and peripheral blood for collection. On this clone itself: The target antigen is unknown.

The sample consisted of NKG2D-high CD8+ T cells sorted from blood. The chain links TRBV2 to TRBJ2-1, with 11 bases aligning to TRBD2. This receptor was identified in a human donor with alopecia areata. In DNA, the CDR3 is TGTGCCAGCAGGGGACTAGCGGTTAACAATGAGCAGTTCTTC. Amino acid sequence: CASRGLAVNNEQFF.